The next 14 T cell receptor beta chains were all read from a single sample in a study of cytomegalovirus exposure and HLA in healthy donors. Primers for the PCR totalled 60 Vbeta and 13 Jbeta. Profiling relied on immunoSEQ multiplex PCR, and the TCRdb table lists in-frame clones only, not all of them. The table shows about 64,000 clones, with around four fifths occurring only once. The source material was PBMCs. The receptors here all came from a male donor in good health and CMV-seropositive.

This chain links TRBV2 with TRBJ2-2; D uncertain. Trimming left V 5 bases short and J 1 base short, with 5 bases between. This CDR3 has 13 residues. Germline lookup yields CDR1 SNHLY and CDR2 FYNNEI. CDR3 in DNA: TGTGCCAGCAGTCGAGAGAACACCGGGGAGCTGTTTTTT. It encodes CASSRENTGELFF.

The rearrangement joins TRBV9 to TRBJ2-1, with a weak D call TRBD1 (6 bases). CDR3 length equals 14 residues. Germline V gene lookup returns CDR1 SGDLS and CDR2 YYNGEE. V was trimmed by 0 bases and J by 5 bases, leaving 9 bases between them. CDR3 region: CASSVGHRDNEQFF. Here the CDR3 DNA reads TGTGCCAGCAGCGTAGGCCACAGGGACAATGAGCAGTTCTTC.

This chain uses TRBV7-3 with TRBJ2-5; 16 nucleotides match TRBD2. This CDR3 has 17 amino acids. Trimming removed 3 bases from V and 1 base from J; junction bases left unmatched: 2. Germline CDR1 reads SGHTA; CDR2 reads FQGTGA. The CDR3 spells CASSLGLAGGAQETQYF. The CDR3 DNA is TGTGCCAGCAGCTTGGGACTAGCGGGGGGGGCCCAAGAGACCCAGTACTTC.

The chain recombines TRBV4-3 with TRBJ1-2, with D tentatively TRBD1 (5 bases). The V gene's germline CDR1 is LGHNA and CDR2 YSLEER. The CDR3 spans 15 residues. The V and J ends lost 0 bases and 4 bases respectively, with 12 bases between them. The CDR3 coding sequence is TGCGCCAGCAGCCAAGATCTAGGGGTAACCTATGGCTACACCTTC. It codes for CASSQDLGVTYGYTF.

The chain combines TRBV7-9 with TRBJ1-1; D perhaps matches TRBD1 (5 bases). Germline CDR1 SEHNR, CDR2 FQNEAQ (reference sequence). The CDR3 is 17 residues long. The V end lost 0 bases, the J end lost 4 bases, and 18 bases lay between the germline ends. For the CDR3, the DNA is TGTGCCAGCAGCTTAGCGCTTTCTCTCGGGGGAGGCACTGAAGCTTTCTTT. Its protein product is CASSLALSLGGGTEAFF.

This clone has just a few counts. The gene calls are TRBV2 and TRBJ2-7; 7 bases are shared with TRBD1. The CDR3 has 12 residues. From germline, CDR1 is SNHLY and CDR2 FYNNEI. V dropped 6 bases and J dropped 3; count of bases not matched to a gene: 2. The CDR3 reads CASSDRVYEQYF. CDR3 coding DNA: TGTGCCAGCAGCGACAGGGTCTACGAGCAGTACTTC.

The rearrangement joins TRBV5-1 to TRBJ1-4, with 8 bases matching TRBD1. CDR1 is SGHRS and CDR2 is YFSETQ in the germline V gene. The V and J ends lost 4 bases and 6 bases, in that order; junction bases with no gene match: 17. The CDR3 sequence is 18 residues long. This CDR3 is CASSPYPEKTGVDEKLFF. CDR3 nucleotide sequence: TGCGCCAGCAGCCCCTACCCAGAAAAGACAGGGGTGGATGAAAAACTGTTTTTT.

The chain is built from TRBV5-1 and TRBJ1-1; D is possibly TRBD1 (6 bases). Trimming shortened V by 7 bases and J by 0 bases, and 13 bases separated the two germline ends. Germline lookup yields CDR1 SGHRS and CDR2 YFSETQ. CDR3 length: 14 amino acids. CDR3 coding DNA: TGCGCCAGCGCTTTAGGGGGAATGAACACTGAAGCTTTCTTT. Translation: CASALGGMNTEAFF.

V gene TRBV7-6 combines with J gene TRBJ2-7; 7 bases agree with TRBD2. Germline values: CDR1 SGHVS, CDR2 FNYEAQ. With V trimmed by 5 bases and J by 0 bases, 4 bases remained unmatched. This CDR3 spans 14 amino acids. The CDR3 spells CASSGGGSSYEQYF. The CDR3 DNA reads as TGTGCCAGCAGCGGCGGGGGATCCTCCTACGAGCAGTACTTC. The variable domain in full, completed from reference TRBV7-6 and TRBJ2-7, reads GAGVSQSPRYKVTKRGQDVALRCDPISGHVSLYWYRQALGQGPEFLTYFNYEAQQDKSGLPNDRFSAERPEGSISTLTIQRTEQRDSAMYRCASSGGGSSYEQYFGPGTRLTVT.

This clone came up once. The rearrangement uses TRBV29-1 and TRBJ1-1; no reliable D call. This CDR3 spans 14 amino acids. Trimming cost V 1 base and J 5 bases, with 14 bases left between them. CDR1 is SQVTM, CDR2 ANQGSEA, per germline. Here the CDR3 DNA reads TGCAGCGTTGAAGGTCATTACGGGGATACTGAAGCTTTCTTT. Its protein is CSVEGHYGDTEAFF.

The CDR3 protein is CASSDSGVPNYGYTF. CDR3 sequence (DNA): TGTGCCAGCAGTGACTCGGGCGTACCCAACTATGGCTACACCTTC. The V and J genes are TRBV6-4 and TRBJ1-2; D remains unclear. The length of the CDR3 is 15 residues. The germline gives CDR1 MRHNA, CDR2 SNTAGT. V was trimmed by 0 bases and J by 2 bases, leaving 10 bases between them.

This clone appeared a single time. The gene calls are TRBV5-4 and TRBJ2-5, with 7 bases identical to TRBD2. The V gene's germline CDR1 is SGHNT and CDR2 YYREEE (reference sequence). The CDR3 consists of 12 residues. Trimming took 5 bases from V and 7 from J; bases not matched to a gene: 5. CDR3 sequence reads: CASSAGVGTQYF. Here the CDR3 DNA reads TGTGCCAGCAGTGCGGGGGTGGGGACCCAGTACTTC. The variable domain in full, with the rest retrieved from reference TRBV5-4 and TRBJ2-5, is ETGVTQSPTHLIKTRGQQVTLRCSSQSGHNTVSWYQQALGQGPQFIFQYYREEENGRGNFPPRFSGLQFPNYSSELNVNALELDDSALYLCASSAGVGTQYFGPGTRLLVL.

The chain recombines TRBV29-1 with TRBJ2-1; D uncertain. The CDR3 consists of 14 residues. Germline values: CDR1 SQVTM, CDR2 ANQGSEA. V was cut by 1 base and J by 3 bases, with 10 bases left in between. The DNA for the CDR3 is TGCAGCGTTGAAGGACCCCAGGACTACAATGAGCAGTTCTTC. It yields the protein CSVEGPQDYNEQFF.

This clone has more than one count but fewer than ten. CDR3 residues: CASSLGRDRGAEAFF. The CDR3 DNA is TGCGCCAGCAGCTTGGGTAGGGACAGGGGAGCTGAAGCTTTCTTT. The rearrangement links TRBV5-1 to TRBJ1-1, with 10 nucleotides matching TRBD1. Germline V gene sequence: CDR1 SGHRS, CDR2 YFSETQ. This CDR3 comprises 15 residues. The junction had 5 bases not matched to a gene; V was cut back by 0 bases and J by 6 bases.